This T cell receptor beta chain came from a study of T cell changes during pregnancy in multiple sclerosis (dated by TCRdb to between 2017 and 2020). Turning to the overall study: In women with multiple sclerosis, the researchers looked at how the T cell repertoire shifted as pregnancy progressed.

Library generation was performed with the immunoSEQ multiplex PCR assay. The table was pulled from immuneACCESS by TCRdb, which kept in-frame rearrangements only. Such tables lose some clones; where checked, under half of the loss comes from unresolved V genes, and the rest has no known cause. Here the sample has 60,000 or so clones; around 95% occur a single time. The biggest ten clones account for approximately 0.35% of the sample. The germline V and J ends show losses of 8 bases and 4 bases respectively, and no gene match explains 3 bases of the junction. The germline V gene yields SGHTA for CDR1 and FQGNSA for CDR2. From the cysteine up to the phenylalanine, the CDR3 has a length of 14 residues. Of the read, only the CDR3 DNA is kept; its 42 bases are in frame from base 1. About this clone itself: Its antigen is not yet known. No qualities accompany the bases; no much larger clone lies one base away.

The TCR comes from a female donor with multiple sclerosis, enrolled in a pregnancy study. The chain is made from TRBV7-2 and TRBJ2-2; 11 central bases correspond to TRBD2. The sample was CD4+ T cells from peripheral blood mononuclear cells, taken before pregnancy. The DNA is TGTGCCAGCCTAGCGGGAGGAATCACCGGGGAGCTGTTTTTT. Translation gives CASLAGGITGELFF.